This TCR beta chain comes out of a study of STAT3 mutations in large granular lymphocyte leukemia. General observations from the study: Every T-cell large granular lymphocyte leukemia patient had at least one immunodominant TCR beta clonotype.

Some clones are missing from TCRdb's copy, which holds only in-frame ones; the method was immunoSEQ multiplex PCR. This sample has about 2,100 clones, with 20% to 25% found just once. In its sample, this clone was seen a few times. Its antigen is unidentified. This CDR3 is built from 14 residues. Looked up from germline, CDR1 is SSHAT and CDR2 is FNYEAQ (reference sequence). V shed 1 base and J 4 bases; nucleotides not matched to a gene: 2. The genes are TRBV7-7 and TRBJ2-5, with 8 bases aligning to TRBD2. This receptor was obtained from a man aged 55 to 70 with T-cell large granular lymphocyte leukemia. Some clones in this sample may be carry-over from other donors' samples. The specimen sequenced was peripheral blood mononuclear cells. CDR3 DNA sequence: TGTGCCAGCAGCTTAGGAGCGGGAGTAGAGACCCAGTACTTC. It yields the protein CASSLGAGVETQYF. Combining the CDR3 with reference TRBV7-7 and TRBJ2-5 gives the whole variable domain GAGVSQSPRYKVTKRGQDVTLRCDPISSHATLYWYQQALGQGPEFLTYFNYEAQPDKSGLPSDRFSAERPEGSISTLTIQRTEQRDSAMYRCASSLGAGVETQYFGPGTRLLVL.